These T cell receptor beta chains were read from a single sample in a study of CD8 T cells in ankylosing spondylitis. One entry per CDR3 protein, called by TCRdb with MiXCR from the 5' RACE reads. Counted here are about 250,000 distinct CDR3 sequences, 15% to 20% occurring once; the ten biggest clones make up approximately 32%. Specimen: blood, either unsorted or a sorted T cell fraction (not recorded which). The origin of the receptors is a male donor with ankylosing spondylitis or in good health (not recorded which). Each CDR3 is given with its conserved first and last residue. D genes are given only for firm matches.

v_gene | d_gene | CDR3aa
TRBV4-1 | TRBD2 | CASSQIAGGPEQYF
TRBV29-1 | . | CSVLEDGELFF
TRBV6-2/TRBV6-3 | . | CASSYSIGLEDSPLHF
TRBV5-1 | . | CASSWTVGDTQYF
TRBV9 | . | CAPPRTDTQYF
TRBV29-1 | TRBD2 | CSSKREGPYNEQFF
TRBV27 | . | CASSHGGENNYGYTF
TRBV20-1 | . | CSAERRSSYEQYF
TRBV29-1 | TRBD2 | CSARLAGNAWSYEQYF
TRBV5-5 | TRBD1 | CASSFYRGAADTQYF
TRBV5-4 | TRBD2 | CASSFGDKIAGVFGEPYF